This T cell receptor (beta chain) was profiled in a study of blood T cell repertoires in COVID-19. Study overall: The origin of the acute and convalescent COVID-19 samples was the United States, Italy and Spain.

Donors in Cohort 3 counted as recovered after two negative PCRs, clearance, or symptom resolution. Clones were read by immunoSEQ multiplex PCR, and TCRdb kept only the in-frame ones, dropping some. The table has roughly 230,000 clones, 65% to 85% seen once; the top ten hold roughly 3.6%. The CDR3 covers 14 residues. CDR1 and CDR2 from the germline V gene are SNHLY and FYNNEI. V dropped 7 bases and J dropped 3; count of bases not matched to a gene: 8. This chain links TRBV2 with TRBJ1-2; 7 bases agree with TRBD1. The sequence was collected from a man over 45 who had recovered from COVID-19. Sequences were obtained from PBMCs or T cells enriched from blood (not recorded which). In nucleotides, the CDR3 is TGTGCCAGCACCGAACAGGGGATGGACTATGGCTACACCTTC. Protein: CASTEQGMDYGYTF.